The T cell receptor (beta chain) under discussion was sequenced for a study of blood T cell repertoires in COVID-19. Study-level information: The samples span acute and convalescent COVID-19 from the United States, Italy and Spain.

Profiling relied on immunoSEQ multiplex PCR, and the TCRdb table lists in-frame clones only, not all of them. Among 90,000 to 120,000 clones listed, around nine tenths were seen once. The germline V gene encodes CDR1 SGHAT and CDR2 FQNNGV. The CDR3 covers 13 residues. With 7 bases removed from V and 4 bases from J, the gap between germline ends came to 13 bases. The TCR originated in a woman aged 25 to 39 with acute or convalescent COVID-19. Sequenced material: peripheral blood. The chain employs TRBV11-2 and TRBJ1-1; D not certain. The CDR3 DNA is TGTGCCAGCACCTGGAGCGTCGGCACTGAAGCTTTCTTT. Translated: CASTWSVGTEAFF.